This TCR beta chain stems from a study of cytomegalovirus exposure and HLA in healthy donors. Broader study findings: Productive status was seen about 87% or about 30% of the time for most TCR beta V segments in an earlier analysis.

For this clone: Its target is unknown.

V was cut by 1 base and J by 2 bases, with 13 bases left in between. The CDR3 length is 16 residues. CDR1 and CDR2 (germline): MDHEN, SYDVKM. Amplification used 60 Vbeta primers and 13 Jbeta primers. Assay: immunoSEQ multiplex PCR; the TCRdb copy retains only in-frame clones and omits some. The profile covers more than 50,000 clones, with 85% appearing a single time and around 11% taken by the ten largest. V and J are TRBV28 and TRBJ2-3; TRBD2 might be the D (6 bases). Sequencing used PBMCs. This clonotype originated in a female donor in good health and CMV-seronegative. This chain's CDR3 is CASSLYGAGPTDTQYF. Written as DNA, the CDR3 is TGTGCCAGCAGTTTATATGGGGCGGGACCCACAGATACGCAGTATTTT.